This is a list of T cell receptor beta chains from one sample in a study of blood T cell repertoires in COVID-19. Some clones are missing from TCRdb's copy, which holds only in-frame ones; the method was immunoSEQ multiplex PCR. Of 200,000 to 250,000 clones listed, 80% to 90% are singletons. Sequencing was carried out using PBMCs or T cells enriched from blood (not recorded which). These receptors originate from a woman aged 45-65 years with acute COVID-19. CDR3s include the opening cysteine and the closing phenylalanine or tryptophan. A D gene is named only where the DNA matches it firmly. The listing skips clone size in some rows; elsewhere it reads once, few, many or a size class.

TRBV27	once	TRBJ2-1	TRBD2	CASALAENEQFF	TGTGCCAGCGCGCTAGCGGAAAATGAGCAGTTCTTC
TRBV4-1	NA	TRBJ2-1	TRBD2	CASSRARGSGRALSEQFF	TGCGCCAGCAGCCGGGCCAGGGGTAGCGGGAGGGCCTTGAGTGAGCAGTTCTTC
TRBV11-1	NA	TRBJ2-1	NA	CASSSPGRSNEQFF	TGTGCCAGCAGCTCACCAGGGCGGAGCAATGAGCAGTTCTTC
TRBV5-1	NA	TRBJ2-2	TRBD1	CASSLRGTVNTGELFF	TGCGCCAGCAGCTTAAGGGGGACAGTAAACACCGGGGAGCTGTTTTTT
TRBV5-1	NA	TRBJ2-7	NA	CASSQTDYEQYF	TGCGCCAGCAGTCAGACAGACTACGAGCAGTACTTC
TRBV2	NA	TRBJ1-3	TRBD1	CASSDRLGQLNSGNTIYF	TGTGCCAGCAGTGATAGGCTGGGACAGCTAAACTCTGGAAACACCATATATTTT
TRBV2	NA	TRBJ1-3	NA	CASSGALAGGNTIYF	TGTGCCAGCAGTGGGGCCCTGGCAGGTGGAAACACCATATATTTT
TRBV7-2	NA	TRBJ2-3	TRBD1	CASSQTRQGTDTQYF	TGTGCCAGCAGCCAAACCCGACAGGGGACAGATACGCAGTATTTT
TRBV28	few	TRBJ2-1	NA	CASSLRQGNYNEQFF	TGTGCCAGCAGTTTACGTCAGGGTAATTACAATGAGCAGTTCTTC
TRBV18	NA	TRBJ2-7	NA	CASSPPSRGTYEQYF	TGTGCCAGCTCACCCCCCTCCCGAGGGACCTACGAGCAGTACTTC
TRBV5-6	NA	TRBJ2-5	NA	CASSLLSSQETQYF	TGTGCCAGCAGCTTGTTATCGAGTCAAGAGACCCAGTACTTC
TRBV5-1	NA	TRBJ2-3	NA	CASSLDVVPDTQYF	TGCGCCAGCAGTTTAGATGTGGTACCAGATACGCAGTATTTT
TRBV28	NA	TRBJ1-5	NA	CASSPRGALLQQSAQHF	TGTGCCAGCAGCCCGCGGGGGGCCCTCCTCCAGCAATCAGCCCAGCATTTT
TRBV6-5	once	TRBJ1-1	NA	CASRWASRMNTEAFF	TGTGCCAGCAGATGGGCATCCCGGATGAACACTGAAGCTTTCTTT
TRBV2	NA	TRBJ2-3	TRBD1	CASSAGTGGTDTQYF	TGTGCCAGCAGCGCCGGGACAGGGGGCACAGATACGCAGTATTTT
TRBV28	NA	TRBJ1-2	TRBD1	CASSNPRTGGGVDDYGYTF	TGTGCCAGCAGCAACCCACGGACAGGGGGCGGGGTAGACGACTATGGCTACACCTTC